The subject of this entry is one T cell receptor beta chain. Its antigen is not yet known. No clone much larger than this one lies a single base away; base qualities are absent. The sample belongs to a study of blood T cell repertoires in COVID-19 (dated by TCRdb to the early 2020s). Looking at the study overall: The collaborator samples originated in the United States, Italy and Spain and spanned the acute and convalescent phases of COVID-19. Where available, HLA class I and class II types were taken from metadata supplied by the sample provider and were not determined by assay-based typing. Samples were obtained from the ongoing ImmuneRACE study (first 160 participants) and from 950 to 1,500 subjects provided by 6 global collaborators. The repertoires were released in a freely available public database meant as a resource for research on the immune response to SARS-CoV-2. The material from the prospective study consisted of cDNA or gDNA derived from T cells, B-cell-depleted T cells, or PBMCs. The dataset comprised deeply sampled blood TCRbeta repertoires from subjects exposed to, actively infected with, or recovered from COVID-19. A de-identified subject ID, COVID-19 status, age in years and sex were almost always included in the sample metadata. Points the paper makes about the study in general: The amount of clinical and demographic metadata varied by source and participant and was provided uncurated.

Inclusive of the bounding cysteine and phenylalanine, the CDR3 is 17 residues long. Of all the DNA, just the CDR3 is kept, 51 bases in frame from base 1. The germline V gene sets CDR1 to KGHDR and CDR2 to SFDVKD. Relative to germline, V is missing 3 bases and J is missing 2 bases, with 11 bases of the junction outside any gene match. In the prospective study, participants were about 18 to 90 years old, resided in 25 or so geographic areas of the United States, and were enrolled through a virtual design. Cohort assignment in the prospective study relied on participant-reported clinical history from a screening survey and a study questionnaire. Recovered participants in ImmuneRACE Cohort 3 were defined as having two consecutive negative NP/OP PCR tests, clearance from a healthcare professional, or resolution of symptoms. Mobile phlebotomists in the prospective study collected whole blood, serum and a nasopharyngeal or oropharyngeal swab from every participant. Participants in the prospective study had the option to provide additional blood draws and questionnaires over an approximately 2-month period. Blood samples from the prospective study were shipped frozen or at room temperature prior to DNA extraction.

TCRbeta CDR3 regions were amplified from genomic DNA by means of the immunoSEQ Assay, a bias-controlled multiplex PCR. The paper's data handling went like this. The number of nucleated cells in each sample was estimated from the amplification of reference gene primers within the assay. Sequence reads were collapsed and filtered to measure the absolute abundance of every unique TCRbeta CDR3 rearrangement. For each sample, productive Simpson clonality was calculated as the square root of Simpson's diversity index across productive rearrangements. The clones in this table, taken by TCRdb from immuneACCESS, are in-frame only. Not every clone is retained; where verified, under half of the shortfall comes from an unresolved V gene, and the cause of the rest is unknown. For V, J and clone size, that table is used; D and trimming come from the DNA. Within this sample are roughly 180,000 clones, with almost 85% of them counted one time only. The ten largest clones capture roughly 9.6% of the sample.

The sample taken for sequencing was PBMCs or T cells enriched from blood (not recorded which). The sequence links TRBV24-1 to TRBJ2-5; 7 central bases correspond to TRBD2. This receptor was identified in a man in his fifties who had recovered from COVID-19. The CDR3 corresponds to CATSDGRGSRRQETQYF. At the DNA level, the sequence is TGTGCCACCAGTGATGGGCGGGGGAGCCGGAGACAAGAGACCCAGTACTTC.